This T cell receptor (beta chain) is from a study of cytomegalovirus exposure and HLA in healthy donors. For the study at large: Among 350 to 500 genotyped donors, 65% to 90% fell in the Caucasian-associated ancestry cluster. Findings of the study overall: The classifier reportedly diagnosed cytomegalovirus status with high sensitivity and specificity.

The V and J ends lost 6 bases and 5 bases respectively, with 11 bases between them. The CDR3 is made up of 13 amino acids. Germline V gives CDR1 SGHTA, CDR2 FQGNSA. No record was made of this donor's CMV serostatus. 60 Vbeta and 13 Jbeta primers were used in PCR. The data were produced by immunoSEQ multiplex PCR, yet TCRdb's version contains in-frame clones alone and is incomplete. The profile shows some 61,000 clones, 70% to 90% of them singletons. Regarding this clone: As yet, its antigen is unknown.

The V and J genes are TRBV7-2 and TRBJ1-5, with TRBD1 as a possible D gene (6 bases). The sequence derives from a human donor in good health. The sample was PBMCs. CDR3 DNA: TGTGCCAGCAGTAACAGGGTAGATCAGCCCCAGCATTTT. This encodes CASSNRVDQPQHF.